The present entry profiles one TCR beta chain with its context. No antigen is known for it. The sample belongs to a study of cytomegalovirus exposure and HLA in healthy donors. Study-level findings and limits: Most TCR sequences were uncommon, yet certain public TCRs appeared in many donors.

The PCR used 60 Vbeta and 13 Jbeta primers. Sequencing used immunoSEQ multiplex PCR; TCRdb keeps in-frame clones, though not all of them. In total, the table holds some 56,000 clones. V was shortened by 6 bases and J by 2 bases, with 10 bases between the two germline ends. CDR1 is SQVTM, CDR2 ANQGSEA, per germline. This CDR3 is 12 amino acids long. The chain uses TRBV29-1 and TRBJ1-1; the D gene is possibly TRBD1 (5 bases). The sequence came from a woman in her twenties or thirties in good health and CMV-seropositive. Material for sequencing was PBMCs. The CDR3 protein is CSVEDKNTEAFF. CDR3 nucleotide sequence: TGCAGCGTCGAGGACAAAAACACTGAAGCTTTCTTT.